This TCR beta chain was captured by sequencing in a study of cytomegalovirus exposure and HLA in healthy donors. The V segment lost 2 bases and the J segment 3 bases; nucleotides outside the gene matches: 8. Germline CDR1 SGDLS, CDR2 YYNGEE. This CDR3 is 17 amino acids long. PCR involved 60 Vbeta and 13 Jbeta primers. Data came from immunoSEQ multiplex PCR; TCRdb stores just in-frame clones and leaves some out. The data contain around 250,000 clones, nearly 95% of them seen just once; the ten biggest clones take up roughly 1.5%. This chain uses TRBV9 with TRBJ2-5; 12 nucleotides align to TRBD2. This TCR was sampled from a girl between 2 and 10 years old in good health and CMV-seronegative. The sample was PBMCs. The CDR3 reads CASSVGLAGGPEETQYF. The CDR3 nucleotides read TGTGCCAGCAGCGTGGGTCTAGCGGGGGGGCCTGAAGAGACCCAGTACTTC.